This T cell receptor beta chain was found in a study of T cells in Graves' hyperthyroidism and ophthalmopathy. Researchers amplified the TCR beta CDR3 regions from RNA transcripts. First-round RT-PCR with HTBI primers amplified the TCR CDR3 region. Via MiXCR, TCRdb re-called the multiplex PCR reads, giving one row per CDR3 protein. The table includes 370,000 or so distinct CDR3 sequences, approximately 13% detected once. This clonotype was counted only a few times. Its target is not known. General study points: From stable hyperthyroidism, ophthalmopathy was separated by a 13 V-J model. Most clonotypes expanded in thyroid above 0.001 were likewise present in blood.

The V and J ends lost 5 bases and 7 bases, in that order; junction bases with no gene match: 12. The V gene's germline CDR1 is MGHRA and CDR2 YSYEKL. The CDR3 covers 16 residues. The V and J genes are TRBV4-1 and TRBJ1-5; 9 nucleotides line up with TRBD1. This clonotype originated in a man aged 25-45 years with Graves' hyperthyroidism that later progressed to Graves' ophthalmopathy. Material: blood. The CDR3 loop reads CASSKPGQGKGQPQHF. In DNA, the CDR3 is TGCGCCAGCAGCAAGCCGGGACAGGGTAAGGGGCAGCCCCAGCATTTT.